The 27 T cell receptor beta chains given below trace back to one sample, sequenced in a study of blood T cell repertoires in COVID-19. The repertoire was sequenced with immunoSEQ multiplex PCR; TCRdb's copy has only in-frame clones and lacks some. Found here are 50,000 or so clones, around 88% of them singletons; the top ten hold approximately 2%. Sequencing was done on a sample of peripheral blood. These receptors all stem from a woman in her fifties or sixties with acute or convalescent COVID-19.

The J gene is TRBJ1-4, the V gene TRBV6-5; D ambiguous. From germline, CDR1 is MNHEY and CDR2 SVGAGI. Trimming removed 5 bases from V and 5 bases from J, with 12 bases in between. The CDR3 runs to 14 residues. The CDR3 sequence is CASSHRSPNEKLFF. The CDR3 nucleotides are TGTGCCAGCAGTCACCGGAGCCCAAATGAAAAACTGTTTTTT.

The chain joins TRBV5-6 to TRBJ1-6, with D tentatively TRBD1 (5 bases). V lost 5 bases to trimming and J lost 7 bases, with 13 bases between them. The CDR3 spans 14 residues. From germline, CDR1 is SGHDT and CDR2 YYEEEE. For the CDR3, the DNA is TGTGCCAGCAGTCAAACTGGGGGGAATTCACCCCTCCACTTT. It encodes CASSQTGGNSPLHF.

The gene calls are TRBV3-1 (or the pseudogene TRBV3-2) and TRBJ2-5; D unresolved. Trimming took 0 bases from V and 0 from J, leaving 8 bases between them. Germline V gene lookup returns CDR1 LGHDT and CDR2 YNNKEL (reference sequence). This CDR3 spans 15 amino acids. The CDR3 sequence: CASSQDSGYQETQYF. The CDR3 DNA sequence: TGTGCCAGCAGCCAAGATTCCGGGTACCAAGAGACCCAGTACTTC.

V usage is TRBV18 and J usage is TRBJ1-2, with a tentative D call TRBD1 (5 bases). Per the germline V gene, CDR1 is KGHSH and CDR2 is LQKENI. The CDR3 has 11 residues. V was cut by 6 bases and J by 6 bases, with 8 bases left in between. The CDR3 sequence: CASSTGDGYTF. CDR3 sequence (DNA): TGTGCCAGCTCTACGGGGGATGGCTACACCTTC. Complete variable domain (other parts from reference TRBV18 and TRBJ1-2): NAGVMQNPRHLVRRRGQEARLRCSPMKGHSHVYWYRQLPEEGLKFMVYLQKENIIDESGMPKERFSAEFPKEGPSILRIQQVVRGDSAAYFCASSTGDGYTFGSGTRLTVV.

The chain carries TRBV6-1 and TRBJ1-1, with 9 nucleotides matching TRBD1. The CDR3 contains 17 residues. Germline V gene sequence: CDR1 MNHNS, CDR2 SASEGT. V was clipped by 4 bases and J by 1 base; unmatched bases: 10. The CDR3 here is CASSGRQGVRKNTEAFF. CDR3 bases: TGTGCCAGCAGTGGCAGACAGGGGGTAAGAAAGAACACTGAAGCTTTCTTT.

This clone occurred a few times. This rearrangement joins TRBV6-1 to TRBJ1-2; weak D call: TRBD1 (5 bases). In germline, CDR1 is MNHNS, CDR2 SASEGT. Trimming pared 2 bases from V and 5 bases from J, leaving 12 bases between. This CDR3 has 14 residues. The CDR3 DNA is TGTGCCAGCAGTGAAAGGGGCAGGGCATATGGCTACACCTTC. Translated: CASSERGRAYGYTF.

This sequence joins TRBV12-5 and TRBJ2-7; the D is unclear. The CDR3 has 17 amino acids. Trimming pared 1 base from V and 2 bases from J, leaving 18 bases between. Germline V gene lookup returns CDR1 LGHNT and CDR2 FRNRAP. In DNA, the CDR3 is TGTGCTAGTGGTTTGGCCTACGTAGCCGAAAAACCCTACGAGCAGTACTTC. Protein sequence: CASGLAYVAEKPYEQYF.

The J gene is TRBJ1-3, the V gene TRBV4-1, with 9 bases fitting TRBD1. Germline lookup yields CDR1 MGHRA and CDR2 YSYEKL. The J segment lost 6 bases and the V segment lost 5 bases, leaving 8 bases of the junction unmatched. The CDR3 consists of 15 residues. The CDR3 loop is CASSYRTGVENTIYF. CDR3 coding DNA: TGCGCCAGCAGCTACAGGACAGGGGTGGAAAACACCATATATTTT.

The rearrangement links TRBV11-2 to TRBJ1-2; 7 nucleotides match TRBD1. CDR3 length: 13 amino acids. Germline assignment: CDR1 SGHAT and CDR2 FQNNGV. The trim removed 4 bases at V and 7 bases at J, leaving 6 bases unmatched. The chain's CDR3 is CASSSPTGSGYTF. CDR3 DNA: TGTGCCAGCAGCTCACCGACAGGGAGTGGCTACACCTTC.

This chain joins TRBV5-4 and TRBJ2-7; 10 positions match TRBD2. With 5 bases clipped from V and 6 bases from J, the junction kept 17 bases outside the gene matches. Germline assignment: CDR1 SGHNT and CDR2 YYREEE (reference sequence). The CDR3 contains 17 residues. The CDR3 spells CASSIALWQREGVEQYF. The CDR3 nucleotides read TGTGCCAGCAGTATAGCGTTGTGGCAGCGGGAGGGGGTCGAGCAGTACTTC.

The genes are TRBV18 and TRBJ1-1; D is unresolved. CDR3 size: 11 residues. The germline CDR1 and CDR2 sequences are KGHSH and LQKENI. Trimming removed 5 bases from V and 5 bases from J, with 6 bases in between. This CDR3 reads CASSSNTEAFF. The CDR3 nucleotides read TGTGCCAGCTCATCTAATACTGAAGCTTTCTTT.

The gene calls are TRBV28 and TRBJ1-3, with 8 nucleotides matching TRBD1. The CDR3 spans 14 residues. V shed 9 bases and J 0 bases; nucleotides not matched to a gene: 4. Germline CDR1 MDHEN, CDR2 SYDVKM. The CDR3 is CASTGGFSGNTIYF. Written as DNA, the CDR3 is TGTGCCAGTACAGGGGGTTTCTCTGGAAACACCATATATTTT. Full variable domain (rest looked up from reference TRBV28 and TRBJ1-3): DVKVTQSSRYLVKRTGEKVFLECVQDMDHENMFWYRQDPGLGLRLIYFSYDVKMKEKGDIPEGYSVSREKKERFSLILESASTNQTSMYLCASTGGFSGNTIYFGEGSWLTVV.

V and J are TRBV27 and TRBJ1-1; tentatively, D is TRBD1 (6 bases). The CDR3 contains 14 residues. The V end was cut by 5 bases, the J end by 4 bases, with 14 bases between. From germline, CDR1 is MNHEY and CDR2 SMNVEV (reference sequence). DNA for the CDR3: TGTGCCAGCAGTGCCTGGGGGCAGGTCACTGAAGCTTTCTTT. Its translation is CASSAWGQVTEAFF.

This sequence joins TRBV27 and TRBJ1-2; TRBD1 matches 10 bases. V shed 5 bases and J 6 bases; nucleotides not matched to a gene: 9. The CDR3 loop spans 15 amino acids. Germline CDR1 and CDR2: MNHEY and SMNVEV (reference sequence). The DNA for the CDR3 is TGTGCCAGCAGTAGGACGGACAGGGGGAATAATGGCTACACCTTC. Encoded protein: CASSRTDRGNNGYTF.

The chain is built from TRBV4-2 and TRBJ1-2, with D possibly being TRBD1 (5 bases). The CDR3 is made up of 20 amino acids. The germline V gene encodes CDR1 LGHNA and CDR2 YNFKEQ. V was shortened by 2 bases and J by 2 bases, with 27 bases between the two germline ends. The CDR3, as DNA: TGTGCCAGCAGCCAAAGAACCCCAAAAAGTAAATTAGGGGTAAACTATGGCTACACCTTC. Protein sequence: CASSQRTPKSKLGVNYGYTF.

V gene TRBV14 combines with J gene TRBJ2-3; D remains unclear. Germline CDR1 is SGHDN and CDR2 is FVKESK. The CDR3 spans 14 residues. Trimming removed 0 bases at V and 5 bases at J, with 9 bases between. The CDR3, as DNA: TGTGCCAGCAGCCAAGACTTCGAGAGAGATACGCAGTATTTT. This sequence encodes CASSQDFERDTQYF.

The J gene is TRBJ2-4, the V gene TRBV11-2, with D unclear. The CDR3 has 14 amino acids. Germline CDR1 is SGHAT and CDR2 is FQNNGV. V lost 5 bases, J lost 0 bases, and 8 bases lay in between. The CDR3 nucleotides read TGTGCCAGCAGCCCGGCGGTAGCCAAAAACATTCAGTACTTC. Protein: CASSPAVAKNIQYF.

V gene TRBV30 combines with J gene TRBJ1-6; TRBD1 aligns across 10 bases. After removal of 4 bases from V and 0 bases from J, the junction contained 9 bases not matched to a gene. Per germline, CDR1 GTSNPN and CDR2 SVGIG (reference sequence). The CDR3 is 18 amino acids. CDR3 coding DNA: TGTGCCTGGACCACCGGGACAGGGGTCAGCTCCTATAATTCACCCCTCCACTTT. This encodes CAWTTGTGVSSYNSPLHF.

CDR3 residues: CASSPGGTASYGYTF. In DNA form, the CDR3 reads TGCGCCAGCAGCCCGGGAGGGACGGCGAGCTATGGCTACACCTTC. The V and J genes are TRBV5-1 and TRBJ1-2; possibly TRBD1 for D (5 bases). Trimming removed 4 bases at V and 4 bases at J, with 17 bases between. The CDR3 is 15 amino acids. CDR1 is SGHRS and CDR2 is YFSETQ in the germline V gene.

The genes are TRBV30 and TRBJ1-2, with TRBD1 as a possible D gene (5 bases). Trimming cost V 2 bases and J 4 bases, with 17 bases left between them. CDR1 and CDR2 from the germline V gene are GTSNPN and SVGIG (reference sequence). The length of the CDR3 is 15 residues. CDR3 loop: CAWSTPGGVSYGYTF. CDR3 DNA sequence: TGTGCCTGGAGTACCCCCGGGGGTGTGAGCTATGGCTACACCTTC.

The genes are TRBV7-9 and TRBJ1-5; 9 bases map to TRBD1. V shed 5 bases and J 6 bases; nucleotides not matched to a gene: 2. Germline-derived CDR1 and CDR2 are SEHNR and FQNEAQ (reference sequence). CDR3 length: 13 residues. The CDR3 DNA reads as TGTGCCAGCAGCCAGGGACAGGGTCAGCCCCAGCATTTT. This codes for CASSQGQGQPQHF.

This chain connects TRBV19 to TRBJ1-1, with D tentatively TRBD1 (6 bases). V dropped 5 bases and J dropped 4 bases, with 11 bases sitting between them. The CDR3 has 13 residues. Germline V gives CDR1 LNHDA, CDR2 SQIVND (reference sequence). CDR3 sequence: CASSDRTITEAFF. CDR3 DNA sequence: TGTGCCAGTAGTGACAGGACAATCACTGAAGCTTTCTTT. Together with reference TRBV19 and TRBJ1-1, the CDR3 gives the full variable domain: DGGITQSPKYLFRKEGQNVTLSCEQNLNHDAMYWYRQDPGQGLRLIYYSQIVNDFQKGDIAEGYSVSREKKESFPLTVTSAQKNPTAFYLCASSDRTITEAFFGQGTRLTVV.

This clone came up once. The rearrangement links TRBV29-1 to TRBJ1-2, with D hard to call. Germline CDR1 and CDR2: SQVTM and ANQGSEA. The CDR3 runs 13 residues. The V end lost 5 bases, the J end lost 5 bases, and 15 bases lay between the germline ends. The CDR3 region is CSVLRGSVYGYTF. The CDR3 DNA is TGCAGCGTTTTACGCGGGTCGGTTTATGGCTACACCTTC.

The gene calls are TRBV28 and TRBJ1-1; no definite D call. This CDR3 region has 14 residues. Germline V gene sequence: CDR1 MDHEN, CDR2 SYDVKM. Deletions cut 5 bases from V and 8 bases from J, with 18 bases between. The CDR3 DNA is TGTGCCAGCAGTCTTGGGCGATGGATGACGGAAGCTTTCTTT. Translated, it gives CASSLGRWMTEAFF.

This clone was observed a handful of times. The rearrangement links TRBV19 to TRBJ1-5; maybe TRBD1 (6 bases). This CDR3 is 13 amino acids long. The germline V gene has CDR1 LNHDA and CDR2 SQIVND (reference sequence). Trimming left V 5 bases short and J 6 bases short, with 11 bases between. The CDR3 DNA follows: TGTGCCAGTAGTCCGGCAGGGGTTCAGCCCCAGCATTTT. It translates to CASSPAGVQPQHF. The full variable domain, in which reference TRBV19 and TRBJ1-5 provide the parts outside the CDR3, is DGGITQSPKYLFRKEGQNVTLSCEQNLNHDAMYWYRQDPGQGLRLIYYSQIVNDFQKGDIAEGYSVSREKKESFPLTVTSAQKNPTAFYLCASSPAGVQPQHFGDGTRLSIL.

The chain employs TRBV27 and TRBJ2-3; TRBD2 matches 7 bases. This CDR3 comprises 14 residues. The germline CDR1 and CDR2 sequences are MNHEY and SMNVEV (reference sequence). J was trimmed by 6 bases and V by 8 bases; bases with no gene match: 11. CDR3 in DNA: TGTGCCAGCCTCGCGCGGGGGAAGACGGATACGCAGTATTTT. This gives the protein CASLARGKTDTQYF.

The chain is built from TRBV6-5 and TRBJ1-5; 7 bases align to TRBD1. The V gene end was trimmed by 8 bases and the J gene end by 3 bases; junction bases not matched to a gene: 10. CDR1 and CDR2 (germline): MNHEY, SVGAGI. CDR3 size: 15 residues. The CDR3 sequence is CASRPGQRDNQPQHF. The CDR3 DNA follows: TGTGCCAGCCGCCCGGGACAGCGAGACAATCAGCCCCAGCATTTT.